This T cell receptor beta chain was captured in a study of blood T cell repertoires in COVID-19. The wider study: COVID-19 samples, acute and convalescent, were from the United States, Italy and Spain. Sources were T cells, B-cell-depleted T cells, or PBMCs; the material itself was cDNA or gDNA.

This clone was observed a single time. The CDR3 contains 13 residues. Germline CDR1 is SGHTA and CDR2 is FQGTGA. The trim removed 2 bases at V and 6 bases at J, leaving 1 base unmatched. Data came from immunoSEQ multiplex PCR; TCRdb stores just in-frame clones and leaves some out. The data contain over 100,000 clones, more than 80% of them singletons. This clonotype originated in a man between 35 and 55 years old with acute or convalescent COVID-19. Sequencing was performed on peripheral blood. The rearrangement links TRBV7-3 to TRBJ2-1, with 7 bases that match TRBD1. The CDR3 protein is CASSLDRVNEQFF. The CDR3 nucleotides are TGTGCCAGCAGCTTAGACAGGGTCAATGAGCAGTTCTTC.